The 8 T cell receptor beta chains in this list originate from one sample, sequenced in a study of blood T cell repertoires in COVID-19. The protocol was immunoSEQ multiplex PCR, while the TCRdb copy is restricted to in-frame clones and leaves out a portion. The data hold roughly 81,000 clones, with around 83% observed a single time. The sample taken for sequencing was peripheral blood. The receptors stem from an elderly man with active or convalescent COVID-19.

The gene calls are TRBV6-2 or TRBV6-3 and TRBJ2-7, with 10 bases lining up with TRBD2. Trimming at V came to 5 bases and at J to 6 bases, leaving 7 bases not matched to a gene. Germline loops: CDR1 MNHEY, CDR2 SVGEGT. This CDR3 is 14 amino acids long. The CDR3 region has the DNA TGTGCCAGCAGTAAGGGACTAGCGATGGGCGAGCAGTACTTC. Translating it yields CASSKGLAMGEQYF.

The chain recombines TRBV5-6 with TRBJ2-5, with 8 bases that match TRBD2. The CDR3 runs to 18 residues. CDR1 and CDR2 from the germline V gene are SGHDT and YYEEEE. With V trimmed by 3 bases and J by 1 base, 14 bases remained unmatched. CDR3 coding DNA: TGTGCCAGCAGCTCCCCCCCCAAGACTAGCGTACGCCAAGAGACCCAGTACTTC. The encoded protein is CASSSPPKTSVRQETQYF.

This clone was seen a few times. The chain is built from TRBV27 and TRBJ1-2; 7 bases match TRBD1. V lost 7 bases to trimming and J lost 4 bases; unmatched junction nucleotides: 9. Per the germline V gene, CDR1 is MNHEY and CDR2 is SMNVEV (reference sequence). The CDR3 sequence is 14 residues long. CDR3 coding DNA: TGTGCCAGCAAAAACCACAGGGGAACCTATGGCTACACCTTC. The encoded protein is CASKNHRGTYGYTF.

This chain connects TRBV6-1 to TRBJ1-1, with TRBD1 matching 8 bases. J was trimmed by 8 bases and V by 2 bases; bases with no gene match: 4. Germline CDR1 and CDR2: MNHNS and SASEGT. The CDR3 is 13 residues long. CDR3 nucleotides: TGTGCCAGCAGTGAACTTTGGACAGGGGAAGCTTTCTTT. It is translated as CASSELWTGEAFF.

This chain uses TRBV5-4 with TRBJ2-4, with 8 bases that match TRBD1. The ends lost 4 bases at V and 1 base at J; junction bases unmatched: 7. The CDR3 extends over 16 amino acids. CDR1 SGHNT and CDR2 YYREEE come from the germline V gene (reference sequence). In nucleotides, the CDR3 is TGTGCCAGCAGCGTGGACAGGGACAGGGCCAAAAACATTCAGTACTTC. This encodes CASSVDRDRAKNIQYF.

The chain joins TRBV7-2 to TRBJ2-1, with 9 positions matching TRBD1. The CDR3 is 19 residues long. V lost 5 bases to trimming and J lost 0 bases; unmatched junction nucleotides: 14. Germline loops: CDR1 SGHTA, CDR2 FQGNSA. The CDR3 loop is CASSLSGQGLTLSYNEQFF. The CDR3 bases are TGTGCCAGCAGCCTATCGGGACAGGGATTAACCCTCTCCTACAATGAGCAGTTCTTC.

The gene calls are TRBV30 and TRBJ1-5; a possible D gene is TRBD1 (5 bases). Per the germline V gene, CDR1 is GTSNPN and CDR2 is SVGIG (reference sequence). The CDR3 totals 15 residues. Trimming stripped 5 bases from V and 3 bases from J, with 17 bases between. This CDR3 is CAWDSGPAVNQPQHF. The CDR3, as DNA: TGTGCCTGGGACAGCGGACCAGCCGTCAATCAGCCCCAGCATTTT.

CDR3 sequence: CASRGTSGSYNEQFF. The CDR3 DNA is TGTGCCAGCAGGGGGACTAGCGGTTCCTACAATGAGCAGTTCTTC. V gene TRBV7-9 combines with J gene TRBJ2-1, with TRBD2 identical over 11 bases. V gave up 6 bases and J gave up 1 base; unmatched junction bases: 2. In germline, CDR1 is SEHNR, CDR2 FQNEAQ (reference sequence). The CDR3 sequence is 15 residues long. The whole variable domain, filled in from reference TRBV7-9 and TRBJ2-1, reads DTGVSQNPRHKITKRGQNVTFRCDPISEHNRLYWYRQTLGQGPEFLTYFQNEAQLEKSRLLSDRFSAERPKGSFSTLEIQRTEQGDSAMYLCASRGTSGSYNEQFFGPGTRLTVL.